These T cell receptor beta chains were read from a single sample in a study of shared clonotypes between healthy human individuals. Clones were sequenced by immunoSEQ multiplex PCR, and TCRdb holds only the in-frame ones, with some missing. This sample carries millions of clones, roughly 92% of them seen once, and the ten largest clones take 0.13% to 0.15%. The sample taken for sequencing was naive CD4+ T cells sorted from blood. These receptors were obtained from a man between 18 and 35 years old in good health. The CDR3 runs from the conserved cysteine through the conserved F or W. The D gene is left open where the match is weak. Rows give clone size only sometimes, using once, few, many, or a class for an expanded clone.

TRBV10-2	15	TRBJ2-2	.	.	CASSEYPGRTGELFF	TGCGCCAGCAGTGAGTATCCAGGGAGGACCGGGGAGCTGTTTTTT
TRBV4-1	14	TRBJ2-2	TRBD1	once	CASSQDRATGELFF	TGCGCCAGCAGCCAGGACAGGGCCACCGGGGAGCTGTTTTTT
TRBV9	15	TRBJ1-2	.	.	CASSVGSTGTQGYTF	TGTGCCAGCAGCGTAGGGTCAACAGGGACTCAGGGCTACACCTTC
TRBV6-5	15	TRBJ2-7	.	.	CASSYSIASTYEQYF	TGTGCCAGCAGTTACTCGATCGCAAGTACCTACGAGCAGTACTTC
TRBV5-1	15	TRBJ1-2	.	.	CASSFFGDWDYGYTF	TGCGCCAGCAGCTTCTTTGGCGACTGGGACTATGGCTACACCTTC
TRBV6-5	13	TRBJ1-1	.	.	CASSTALNTEAFF	TGTGCCAGCAGTACTGCGCTCAACACTGAAGCTTTCTTT
TRBV11-2	13	TRBJ1-2	.	.	CASSLPGIDGYTF	TGTGCCAGCAGCCTGCCGGGCATCGATGGCTACACCTTC
TRBV10-1	19	TRBJ1-3	.	once	CASSCETSPGRVTGNTIYF	TGCGCCAGCAGTTGCGAAACATCCCCGGGGAGGGTGACTGGAAACACCATATATTTT
TRBV2	15	TRBJ2-7	TRBD2	once	CASSLSGSSPYEQYF	TGTGCCAGCAGTCTCAGCGGGAGTTCTCCCTACGAGCAGTACTTC
TRBV6-6	13	TRBJ2-2	TRBD2	.	CASTGEGTGELFF	TGTGCCAGCACCGGGGAGGGCACCGGGGAGCTGTTTTTT
TRBV23-1	14	TRBJ2-1	.	.	CASSQSRGVHEQFF	TGCGCCAGCAGTCAATCGAGGGGGGTCCATGAGCAGTTCTTC
TRBV6-1	14	TRBJ2-5	.	.	CASNSGRGEETQYF	TGTGCCAGCAATTCAGGAAGGGGCGAAGAGACCCAGTACTTC
TRBV25-1	15	TRBJ2-7	TRBD1	.	CASSEPGQGDYEQYF	TGTGCCAGCAGTGAACCCGGACAGGGGGACTACGAGCAGTACTTC
TRBV11-2	16	TRBJ2-7	.	.	CASSPPGLGQSYEQYF	TGTGCCAGCAGCCCCCCCGGGTTGGGCCAGTCCTACGAGCAGTACTTC
TRBV5-1	15	TRBJ2-7	.	.	CASSLAGSSSYEQYF	TGCGCCAGCAGCTTGGCCGGGTCGAGCTCCTACGAGCAGTACTTC
TRBV5-1	15	TRBJ1-6	.	.	CASSLGGVGGSPLHF	TGCGCCAGCAGCTTGGGAGGTGTCGGTGGATCACCCCTCCACTTT
TRBV9	14	TRBJ1-5	.	.	CASSPGQLNQPQHF	TGTGCCAGCAGCCCCGGGCAGCTCAATCAGCCCCAGCATTTT
TRBV5-1	14	TRBJ1-3	.	.	CASSLEGSGNTIYF	TGCGCCAGCAGCTTGGAAGGGAGTGGAAACACCATATATTTT
TRBV5-1	15	TRBJ2-1	TRBD2	.	CASSLEAGVSNEQFF	TGCGCCAGCAGCTTGGAAGCGGGGGTCAGCAATGAGCAGTTCTTC
TRBV7-2	18	TRBJ2-6	.	.	CASSSNYRGASGANVLTF	TGTGCCAGCAGCTCGAACTATCGAGGGGCGTCTGGGGCCAACGTCCTGACTTTC
TRBV5-4	14	TRBJ2-1	TRBD2	.	CASSHGGFYNEQFF	TGTGCCAGCAGCCACGGGGGGTTCTACAATGAGCAGTTCTTC
TRBV5-4	16	TRBJ2-5	.	.	CASSFGLSGFQETQYF	TGTGCCAGCAGCTTCGGGCTTAGCGGTTTCCAAGAGACCCAGTACTTC
TRBV5-1	13	TRBJ1-1	.	.	CASSFRMNTEAFF	TGCGCCAGCAGCTTTCGTATGAACACTGAAGCTTTCTTT
TRBV30	13	TRBJ2-1	.	.	CAWSFNGGGEQFF	TGTGCCTGGAGTTTCAACGGGGGCGGTGAGCAGTTCTTC
TRBV2	12	TRBJ2-7	.	.	CASSVVSYEQYF	TGTGCCAGCAGTGTTGTGTCCTACGAGCAGTACTTC
TRBV5-8	13	TRBJ1-2	.	.	CASSLQGNYGYTF	TGTGCCAGCAGCTTGCAGGGGAACTATGGCTACACCTTC
TRBV27	15	TRBJ1-2	.	.	CASSPLGEKNPCYTF	TGTGCCAGCAGTCCCCTGGGGGAAAAGAATCCCTGTTACACCTTC
TRBV6-6	15	TRBJ1-3	TRBD1	.	CASSYTTGTGNTIYF	TGTGCCAGCAGTTATACGACAGGGACTGGAAACACCATATATTTT
TRBV19	13	TRBJ1-1	.	.	CASRQMENTEAFF	TGTGCCAGTAGGCAAATGGAGAACACTGAAGCTTTCTTT
TRBV11-2	13	TRBJ2-5	.	.	CASSRSVTGTQYF	TGTGCCAGCAGCCGTAGCGTTACGGGGACCCAGTACTTC
TRBV2	14	TRBJ2-7	.	.	CASSESAGRYEQYF	TGTGCCAGCAGTGAAAGTGCGGGACGGTACGAGCAGTACTTC
TRBV7-9	15	TRBJ1-1	.	.	CASSSGTLPRGEAFF	TGTGCCAGCAGCTCCGGGACTTTACCCCGGGGTGAAGCTTTCTTT
TRBV11-3	14	TRBJ1-1	.	.	CASSLDLGGPEAFF	TGTGCCAGCAGCTTAGATTTGGGGGGCCCTGAAGCTTTCTTT
TRBV6-5	11	TRBJ2-1	TRBD1	.	CASQGVGEQFF	TGTGCCAGCCAGGGGGTGGGTGAGCAGTTCTTC
TRBV15	16	TRBJ2-1	TRBD2	.	CATSRDLASGDNEQFF	TGTGCCACCAGCAGAGATTTGGCTAGCGGGGACAATGAGCAGTTCTTC
TRBV7-9	15	TRBJ2-3	.	.	CASSSGGTRTDTQYF	TGTGCCAGCAGCTCAGGAGGGACTCGCACAGATACGCAGTATTTT
TRBV5-1	12	TRBJ1-4	.	few	CASSLVGEKLFF	TGCGCCAGCAGCTTGGTAGGTGAAAAACTGTTTTTT
TRBV14	15	TRBJ2-7	.	.	CASSLTTGRSYEQYF	TGTGCCAGCAGCCTTACTACGGGACGGTCCTACGAGCAGTACTTC
TRBV5-1	17	TRBJ1-2	.	.	CASSPRTEPTPFYGYTF	TGCGCCAGCAGCCCTCGGACAGAACCCACGCCCTTCTATGGCTACACCTTC
TRBV30	14	TRBJ1-3	.	.	CAWSAAPVGNTIYF	TGTGCCTGGAGTGCGGCACCGGTTGGAAACACCATATATTTT
TRBV7-9	16	TRBJ2-5	TRBD2	.	CASSPGARGNQETQYF	TGTGCCAGCAGCCCCGGGGCGCGGGGGAACCAAGAGACCCAGTACTTC
TRBV4-3	19	TRBJ2-4	.	.	CASSQDRGEPILAKNIQYF	TGCGCCAGCAGCCAAGATCGAGGGGAGCCCATCTTAGCCAAAAACATTCAGTACTTC
TRBV5-1	15	TRBJ2-7	.	.	CASTKGGPSSYEQYF	TGCGCCAGCACTAAGGGGGGCCCGAGCTCCTACGAGCAGTACTTC
TRBV19	12	TRBJ2-7	.	.	CASSRESYEQYF	TGTGCCAGTAGCCGGGAGTCCTACGAGCAGTACTTC
TRBV28	13	TRBJ1-1	.	.	CASSLLGAAEAFF	TGTGCCAGCAGTTTATTAGGGGCCGCGGAAGCTTTCTTT
TRBV27	17	TRBJ1-3	.	once	CASSLSVPGGTGNTIYF	TGTGCCAGCAGTTTATCCGTCCCGGGGGGTACTGGAAACACCATATATTTT
TRBV4-1	14	TRBJ1-6	TRBD1	.	CASSQGTGISPLHF	TGCGCCAGCAGCCAAGGGACAGGGATTTCACCCCTCCACTTT
TRBV27	14	TRBJ1-4	TRBD1	.	CASRKTGAGEKLFF	TGTGCCAGCAGGAAGACAGGGGCAGGGGAAAAACTGTTTTTT